The 32 T cell receptor beta chains given below trace back to one sample, sequenced in a study of post-analysis software for immune sequencing data. Sequencing libraries made from TCR beta cDNA carried unique molecular identifiers. MiXCR, applied by TCRdb to the PCR reads, yields one record per CDR3 protein. The table lists roughly 580,000 distinct CDR3 sequences, roughly 45% of them singletons. Findings and caveats of the study: Five or six TRBV segments appeared more often in patients than in controls, and TRBV5-6, TRBV5-1 and TRBV20-1 were among these.

The antigens of these receptors remain unknown. The sequenced sample was blood. The source is a girl aged 5-17 years with multiple sclerosis.

Note on this clonotype: Just one base apart from a much larger clone, this may be a read error. CDR3 in DNA: TGCGCCAGCAGCTTGGAATCTGTGGCCTGCGAGCAGTACTTC. Translating gives CASSLESVACEQYF. The chain recombines TRBV5-1 with TRBJ2-5, with no clear D. The J call is uncertain, as TRBJ2-7 better fits the DNA end. CDR1 is SGHRS and CDR2 is YFSETQ in the germline V gene. The CDR3 loop spans 14 amino acids.

This clonotype showed up just a few times. The gene calls are TRBV7-3 and TRBJ1-1; D is ambiguous. The CDR3 runs 13 residues. Germline CDR1 SGHTA, CDR2 FQGTGA. V lost 0 bases and J lost 4, with 6 bases in between. Here the CDR3 reads CASSLTPATEAFF. In DNA, the CDR3 is TGTGCCAGCAGCTTAACCCCGGCCACTGAAGCTTTCTTT.

The chain is built from TRBV12-3 or TRBV12-4 and TRBJ2-2, with 8 bases aligning to TRBD1. Trimming at V came to 6 bases and at J to 5 bases, leaving 2 bases not matched to a gene. The CDR3 loop spans 13 amino acids. CDR3 protein: CASRRQGTGELFF. DNA of the CDR3: TGTGCCAGCAGAAGACAGGGGACCGGGGAGCTGTTTTTT.

As to this clonotype: This may be a read error, as it is one base from a much larger clone. The genes are TRBV6-4 and TRBJ2-3, with 10 nucleotides matching TRBD2. CDR1 MRHNA and CDR2 SNTAGT come from the germline V gene. This CDR3 is built from 15 residues. The trim removed 2 bases at V and 1 base at J, leaving 0 bases unmatched. As DNA, the CDR3 is TGTGCCAGCAGTGACACTAGCGGGGGCACAGATACGCAGTATTTT. Amino acids: CASSDTSGGTDTQYF.

The gene calls are TRBV10-3 and TRBJ1-2, with D tentatively TRBD1 (6 bases). CDR3 size: 13 residues. V was pared by 5 bases and J by 6 bases, with 13 bases between. Germline-derived CDR1 and CDR2 are ENHRY and SYGVKD. The CDR3 region is CAISQTGVNGYTF. CDR3 nucleotides: TGTGCCATCAGTCAGACAGGAGTCAATGGCTACACCTTC.

This clonotype came up a few times. The gene calls are TRBV27 and TRBJ2-7, with D perhaps matching TRBD2 (5 bases). V was cut by 1 base and J by 3 bases, with 10 bases left in between. Germline lookup yields CDR1 MNHEY and CDR2 SMNVEV (reference sequence). This CDR3 is 14 amino acids long. Here the CDR3 DNA reads TGTGCCAGCAGTTTATACCCGGGGAACTACGAGCAGTACTTC. Translation: CASSLYPGNYEQYF.

Worth noting for this clonotype: Given a much more abundant clone one base away, this may be a read error. The chain employs TRBV12-3 or TRBV12-4 and TRBJ2-1; 11 positions match TRBD2. The CDR3 has 15 amino acids. CDR3 sequence (DNA): TGTGCCAGCAGCGTGACTAGCGGGATCTCCAATGGGCAGTTCTTC. Encoded protein: CASSVTSGISNGQFF.

The V and J genes are TRBV7-9 and TRBJ2-5; 11 bases are a match to TRBD2. The germline CDR1 and CDR2 sequences are SEHNR and FQNEAQ (reference sequence). The CDR3 runs 15 residues. V lost 3 bases to trimming and J lost 3 bases; unmatched junction nucleotides: 3. The CDR3 DNA is TGTGCCAGCAGCTTCCCTAGCGGGAGGAAAGAGACCCAGTACTTC. It yields the protein CASSFPSGRKETQYF. The full variable domain, with the rest looked up from reference TRBV7-9 and TRBJ2-5, is DTGVSQNPRHKITKRGQNVTFRCDPISEHNRLYWYRQTLGQGPEFLTYFQNEAQLEKSRLLSDRFSAERPKGSFSTLEIQRTEQGDSAMYLCASSFPSGRKETQYFGPGTRLLVL.

The chain has TRBV29-1 and TRBJ2-7; 10 bases agree with TRBD2. CDR1 and CDR2 from the germline V gene are SQVTM and ANQGSEA. The CDR3 has 13 residues. V lost 5 bases and J lost 3; bases outside the gene matches: 4. The CDR3 DNA reads TGCAGCGTTACAACTAGCGGGGACTACGAGCAGTACTTC. This encodes CSVTTSGDYEQYF.

The chain couples TRBV20-1 to TRBJ2-5; 8 bases map to TRBD2. The ends lost 6 bases at V and 5 bases at J; junction bases unmatched: 20. Germline-derived CDR1 and CDR2 are DFQATT and SNEGSKA (reference sequence). CDR3 length: 17 residues. The CDR3 is CSADPGLGAGERETQYF. The CDR3 bases are TGCAGTGCCGACCCGGGGCTTGGAGCGGGAGAACGGGAGACCCAGTACTTC.

The genes are TRBV29-1 and TRBJ2-4; tentatively, D is TRBD1 (5 bases). Gene TRBJ2-7 matches the end of the DNA better, so the J call may be wrong. The CDR3 has 13 amino acids. Germline assignment: CDR1 SQVTM and CDR2 ANQGSEA. CDR3 amino acids: CSVQVQEPYEQYF. In nucleotides, the CDR3 is TGCAGCGTTCAGGTACAGGAACCTTACGAGCAGTACTTC.

This clonotype has only a few counts. The chain uses TRBV5-1 and TRBJ2-1, with D perhaps TRBD1 (6 bases). CDR1 is SGHRS, CDR2 YFSETQ, per germline. V was clipped by 2 bases and J by 0 bases, with 12 bases between them. The CDR3 runs 16 residues. CDR3: CASSLPDSSSYNEQFF. CDR3 DNA sequence: TGCGCCAGCAGCTTACCGGACAGTAGCTCCTACAATGAGCAGTTCTTC.

This clonotype has a handful of counts. V usage is TRBV12-3 or TRBV12-4 and J usage is TRBJ2-1; D unresolved. This CDR3 spans 13 amino acids. V was cut by 8 bases and J by 5 bases, with 13 bases left in between. The CDR3 DNA reads as TGTGCCAGCCCTCCCCCAGGAGACAATGAGCAGTTCTTC. It encodes CASPPPGDNEQFF.

The sample holds a few counts of this clonotype. The chain joins TRBV12-3 or TRBV12-4 to TRBJ1-2; D perhaps matches TRBD1 (5 bases). Trimming stripped 6 bases from V and 4 bases from J, with 15 bases between. The CDR3 spans 14 residues. Here the CDR3 reads CASRGTLGGYGYTF. CDR3 DNA: TGTGCCAGCAGAGGGACCCTAGGAGGCTATGGCTACACCTTC.

This clonotype was seen a few times. This chain links TRBV7-3 with TRBJ2-3; D is unclear. V was cut by 0 bases and J by 6 bases, with 10 bases left in between. There are 14 residues in the CDR3. Looked up from germline, CDR1 is SGHTA and CDR2 is FQGTGA. CDR3 DNA sequence: TGTGCCAGCAGCTTAACTAGCCCCAGGGATACGCAGTATTTT. It specifies CASSLTSPRDTQYF.

J is TRBJ2-5 and V is TRBV4-1; TRBD2 agrees at 11 bases. Germline V gives CDR1 MGHRA, CDR2 YSYEKL. The CDR3 contains 14 residues. V trimming: 7 bases; J trimming: 5 bases; junction bases outside the gene matches: 6. For the CDR3, the DNA is TGCGCCAGCAACCCTTCTAGCGGGAGGGAGACCCAGTACTTC. Its protein is CASNPSSGRETQYF.

V usage is TRBV5-1 and J usage is TRBJ1-1; TRBD1 might be the D (5 bases). The CDR3 runs to 13 residues. V was trimmed by 1 base and J by 6 bases, leaving 10 bases between them. Germline loops: CDR1 SGHRS, CDR2 YFSETQ. The CDR3 here is CASSLTGVAEAFF. The DNA of the CDR3 is TGCGCCAGCAGCTTGACGGGGGTGGCTGAAGCTTTCTTT.

The rearrangement links TRBV18 to TRBJ2-5; 10 nucleotides align to TRBD2. Trimming cost V 3 bases and J 11 bases; bases outside gene matches: 9. The CDR3 totals 14 residues. CDR1 is KGHSH and CDR2 is LQKENI in the germline V gene. CDR3 region: CASSPTSGEAEQYF. CDR3 bases: TGTGCCAGCTCACCCACTAGCGGGGAAGCAGAGCAGTACTTC.

The table lists this clonotype with a few counts. The chain has TRBV29-1 and TRBJ2-3; D is perhaps TRBD2 (6 bases). The CDR3 spans 14 residues. V dropped 3 bases and J dropped 6 bases, with 16 bases sitting between them. Germline values: CDR1 SQVTM, CDR2 ANQGSEA. The CDR3 sequence: CSVEGGRSVDTQYF. CDR3 bases: TGCAGCGTTGAGGGGGGACGGTCCGTGGATACGCAGTATTTT.

This clonotype was detected a few times. The chain recombines TRBV27 with TRBJ2-6; TRBD2 agrees at 8 bases. This CDR3 comprises 15 residues. The germline V gene has CDR1 MNHEY and CDR2 SMNVEV (reference sequence). The junction had 2 bases not matched to a gene; V was cut back by 5 bases and J by 2 bases. The CDR3 nucleotides read TGTGCCAGCAGTATCGGGGGGGCTGGGGCCAACGTCCTGACTTTC. Protein: CASSIGGAGANVLTF. The complete variable domain, with remaining parts taken from reference TRBV27 and TRBJ2-6, reads EAQVTQNPRYLITVTGKKLTVTCSQNMNHEYMSWYRQDPGLGLRQIYYSMNVEVTDKGDVPEGYKVSRKEKRNFPLILESPSPNQTSLYFCASSIGGAGANVLTFGAGSRLTVL.

The V and J genes are TRBV7-3 and TRBJ2-3, with 9 bases lining up with TRBD2. The V and J ends lost 2 bases and 6 bases, in that order; junction bases with no gene match: 6. This CDR3 has 15 amino acids. From germline, CDR1 is SGHTA and CDR2 FQGTGA. CDR3 coding DNA: TGTGCCAGCAGCTTAGGGGGACTAGCTGCCGATACGCAGTATTTT. It codes for CASSLGGLAADTQYF. Full variable domain (outside the CDR3, taken from reference TRBV7-3 and TRBJ2-3): GAGVSQTPSNKVTEKGKYVELRCDPISGHTALYWYRQSLGQGPEFLIYFQGTGAADDSGLPNDRFFAVRPEGSVSTLKIQRTERGDSAVYLCASSLGGLAADTQYFGPGTRLTVL.

The chain is built from TRBV6-5 and TRBJ1-1, with unresolved D. Germline values: CDR1 MNHEY, CDR2 SVGAGI. The V and J ends lost 2 bases and 1 base respectively, with 8 bases between them. The CDR3 spans 14 residues. CDR3 loop: CASSYSRQNTEAFF. CDR3 coding DNA: TGTGCCAGCAGTTACAGCAGGCAGAACACTGAAGCTTTCTTT.

V usage is TRBV10-3 and J usage is TRBJ1-1; D uncertain. With 2 bases removed from V and 3 bases from J, the gap between germline ends came to 16 bases. CDR1 ENHRY and CDR2 SYGVKD come from the germline V gene. This CDR3 comprises 16 residues. The CDR3: CAISETPGIKDTEAFF. For the CDR3, the DNA is TGTGCCATCAGTGAGACCCCGGGGATTAAGGACACTGAAGCTTTCTTT.

The sample holds a few counts of this clonotype. The chain carries TRBV5-1 and TRBJ2-3; no clear D gene. Germline V gene sequence: CDR1 SGHRS, CDR2 YFSETQ. The length of the CDR3 is 15 residues. Trimming pared 0 bases from V and 2 bases from J, leaving 10 bases between. The CDR3 nucleotides are TGCGCCAGCAGCTTGGGGCTCCTAGACACAGATACGCAGTATTTT. It translates to CASSLGLLDTDTQYF.

V and J are TRBV5-1 and TRBJ2-5; D gene ambiguous. The CDR3 loop spans 16 amino acids. V shed 0 bases and J shed 4 bases, with 16 bases lying between them. Germline CDR1 SGHRS, CDR2 YFSETQ. The CDR3 DNA follows: TGCGCCAGCAGCTTGGAAGGAGTAGGGCCTAGAGAGACCCAGTACTTC. Amino acids: CASSLEGVGPRETQYF.

The table lists this clonotype with a count of one. The chain has TRBV3-1 and TRBJ2-5; D is perhaps TRBD1 (6 bases). Gene TRBJ2-7 matches the end of the DNA better, so the J call may be wrong. Germline assignment: CDR1 LGHDT and CDR2 YNNKEL (reference sequence). The CDR3 contains 14 residues. The CDR3 reads CASSQDARGYEQYF. CDR3 coding DNA: TGTGCCAGCAGCCAAGATGCCAGGGGCTACGAGCAGTACTTC.

The V call is TRBV20-1, the J call TRBJ2-7; a weak D match, TRBD2 (5 bases). The CDR3 sequence is 12 residues long. Trimming took 6 bases from V and 3 from J, leaving 12 bases between them. CDR1 and CDR2 from the germline V gene are DFQATT and SNEGSKA (reference sequence). CDR3 DNA sequence: TGCAGTGCCTCATGGAGCGGCTACGAGCAGTACTTC. Protein: CSASWSGYEQYF.

The chain has TRBV12-3 or TRBV12-4 and TRBJ2-3; D unresolved. CDR3 length equals 14 residues. Trimming stripped 0 bases from V and 3 bases from J, with 7 bases between. CDR3 sequence: CASSLALRTDTQYF. CDR3 nucleotide sequence: TGTGCCAGCAGTTTAGCGCTGCGAACAGATACGCAGTATTTT.

This clonotype has a handful of counts. V gene TRBV15 combines with J gene TRBJ2-5, with a possible D match to TRBD2 (6 bases). V was cut by 0 bases and J by 11 bases, with 19 bases left in between. Germline CDR1 reads LNHNV; CDR2 reads YYDKDF (reference sequence). This CDR3 comprises 15 residues. The CDR3 loop reads CATSRDPAGYIGQYF. CDR3 in DNA: TGTGCCACCAGCAGAGATCCCGCGGGGTATATAGGGCAGTACTTC.

The V and J genes are TRBV6-6 and TRBJ2-7, with TRBD2 matching over 7 bases. Germline CDR1 reads MNHNY; CDR2 reads SVGAGI (reference sequence). V lost 2 bases, J lost 1 base, and 2 bases stayed unmatched. The CDR3 totals 14 residues. The DNA for the CDR3 is TGTGCCAGCAGTTACATGCGGGGGTCCTACGAGCAGTACTTC. It codes for CASSYMRGSYEQYF.

A note on this clonotype: A single base separates this from a much larger clone, so it may be a read error. The chain uses TRBV6-2 or TRBV6-3 and TRBJ2-7; no clear D gene. The better agreement between TRBJ2-5 and the DNA end casts doubt on the J call. This CDR3 is 11 amino acids long. CDR1 and CDR2 (germline): MNHEY, SVGEGT. CDR3 nucleotide sequence: TGTGCCAGCAGTTACGGGAAGACCCAGTACTTC. Protein product: CASSYGKTQYF.

This clonotype turned up a few times. The chain carries TRBV6-1 and TRBJ2-6; D tentatively reads TRBD1 or TRBD2 (5 bases each). Germline CDR1 MNHNS, CDR2 SASEGT. Trimming took off 7 bases at V and 4 bases at J, with 11 bases between the two ends. This CDR3 comprises 14 residues. The CDR3 nucleotides read TGTGCCAGCACAGGGACGGAGGGGGCCAACGTCCTGACTTTC. Amino acids: CASTGTEGANVLTF.